The rows below give T cell receptor beta chains drawn from one sample of a study of blood T cell repertoires in COVID-19. TCRdb's table, derived via immunoSEQ multiplex PCR, lists solely in-frame clones and lacks some. This sample has tens of thousands of clones; around 74% occur once, and the top ten carry 3.9%. Sequences were obtained from peripheral blood. These receptors were collected from a man aged 70-80 years with COVID-19, enrolled during active disease. CDR3s include the opening cysteine and the closing phenylalanine or tryptophan.

v_gene,j_gene,CDR3aa
TRBV19,TRBJ2-5,CASSITAQETQYF
TRBV28,TRBJ2-3,CASRRGRSWHTQYF
TRBV3-1/TRBV3-2,TRBJ1-2,CASSQVRASYGYTF
TRBV27,TRBJ2-7,CASSPRSAEALREQYF
TRBV9,TRBJ2-2,CASSPWLAGPANTGELFF
TRBV28,TRBJ2-2,CASREQGHDGELFF
TRBV5-1,TRBJ2-7,CASSTVRGAYEQYF
TRBV4-1,TRBJ1-2,CASSQEGVRGYTF
TRBV27,TRBJ2-5,CASSSGLAGGETQYF
TRBV30,TRBJ1-6,CAWSMYRVQTIQPLHF
TRBV7-3,TRBJ1-4,CASGEGYGEKLFF
TRBV6-5,TRBJ2-2,CASSPRLADTGELFF
TRBV5-1,TRBJ2-1,CASSLDGLYGNEQFF
TRBV18,TRBJ1-2,CASSPPGGGYDYGYTF
TRBV18,TRBJ1-3,CASSPPISGDRSGNTIYF
TRBV7-2,TRBJ2-5,CASRRGGRNLLGETQYF
TRBV28,TRBJ1-1,CASRRQGNTEAFF
TRBV28,TRBJ1-2,CASRSGQEDGYTF
TRBV5-8,TRBJ1-5,CASSRQGGWLGHF
TRBV5-1,TRBJ2-1,CASSLVGSSYNEQFF
TRBV7-2,TRBJ2-1,CASSPTVVGTSGYNEQFF
TRBV7-2,TRBJ2-1,CASSLAWLGYSGREYNEQFF
TRBV19,TRBJ2-1,CASSIGGLAGGYNEQFF
TRBV5-1,TRBJ2-6,CASRGQASGANVLTF
TRBV27,TRBJ2-3,CASKGGRKAQDTQYF
TRBV12-3/TRBV12-4,TRBJ2-1,CASKKDFPNEQFF
TRBV2,TRBJ2-5,CASSAGGIQETQYF
TRBV5-6,TRBJ2-1,CASSWQGLANEQFF
TRBV18,TRBJ1-1,CASSPGQGQGEAFF
TRBV24-1,TRBJ2-3,CATSDLGPGTGHTDTQYF
TRBV7-2,TRBJ1-3,CASSPQGSLSGNTIYF
TRBV11-2,TRBJ2-7,CASSPQSRSEQYF
TRBV27,TRBJ2-2,CASSPLKSSGYTGELFF
TRBV6-1,TRBJ2-2,CASSAWGGINTGELFF
TRBV4-3,TRBJ2-7,CASSQDGSTYEQYF
TRBV6-6,TRBJ1-6,CASSGQGNSPLHF
TRBV5-1,TRBJ2-2,CASSRIIENTGELFF
TRBV24-1,TRBJ2-1,CATSVFLAGGPSSYNEQFF
TRBV11-1,TRBJ1-1,CASRKQWGDTEAFF